Listed below are T cell receptor beta chains from one sample, sequenced in a study of metastatic and nonmetastatic thyroid tumors. TCRdb reanalyzed the PCR reads via MiXCR. The repertoire includes about 41,000 clones, 20% to 25% of them detected once, and about 14% sits in the top ten. Sample: tumor tissue. The receptors come from a female donor with papillary thyroid cancer or a benign thyroid nodule (not recorded which). Some clones in this sample may be carry-over from other donors' samples. CDR3s include the opening cysteine and the closing phenylalanine or tryptophan. The order of the fields is V gene, J gene, clone size, D gene, CDR3 protein, CDR3 DNA. D genes are given only for firm matches. Some rows mark clone size as missing; the rest say once, few, many or name a class of expanded clone.

V gene: TRBV11-2
J gene: TRBJ2-3
clone size: NA
D gene: TRBD2
CDR3 protein: CASSLTSGLSTDTQYF
CDR3 DNA: TGTGCCAGCAGCTTAACTAGCGGGCTGAGCACAGATACGCAGTATTTT

V gene: TRBV12-3/TRBV12-4
J gene: TRBJ1-4
clone size: many
D gene: TRBD1
CDR3 protein: CASRLGGAGREKLFF
CDR3 DNA: TGTGCCAGCAGGCTAGGGGGCGCGGGGAGGGAAAAACTGTTTTTT

V gene: TRBV20-1
J gene: TRBJ1-5
clone size: many
D gene: NA
CDR3 protein: CSARDQGYSNQPQHF
CDR3 DNA: TGCAGTGCTAGAGATCAAGGATATAGCAATCAGCCCCAGCATTTT

V gene: TRBV5-6
J gene: TRBJ2-3
clone size: NA
D gene: NA
CDR3 protein: CASSFTADTQYF
CDR3 DNA: TGTGCCAGCAGCTTTACGGCAGATACGCAGTATTTT

V gene: TRBV24-1
J gene: TRBJ2-1
clone size: few
D gene: TRBD1
CDR3 protein: CATSDLGDSSSYNEQFF
CDR3 DNA: TGTGCCACCAGTGATTTGGGGGACAGTAGCTCCTACAATGAGCAGTTCTTC

V gene: TRBV30
J gene: TRBJ2-7
clone size: NA
D gene: TRBD1
CDR3 protein: CAWNQQGGEQYF
CDR3 DNA: TGTGCCTGGAACCAACAGGGGGGCGAGCAGTACTTC

V gene: TRBV24-1
J gene: TRBJ2-7
clone size: medium-sized
D gene: NA
CDR3 protein: CATSDPSGDSSYEQYF
CDR3 DNA: TGTGCCACCAGTGACCCGTCTGGAGACTCCTCCTACGAGCAGTACTTC

V gene: TRBV18
J gene: TRBJ2-2
clone size: many
D gene: NA
CDR3 protein: CASSPPIQSTGELFF
CDR3 DNA: TGTGCCAGCTCACCACCTATACAGAGCACCGGGGAGCTGTTTTTT

V gene: TRBV6-1
J gene: TRBJ2-7
clone size: many
D gene: NA
CDR3 protein: CASSPGLAAYEQYF
CDR3 DNA: TGTGCCAGCAGTCCGGGACTTGCAGCCTACGAGCAGTACTTC

V gene: TRBV2
J gene: TRBJ2-1
clone size: many
D gene: NA
CDR3 protein: CASGGSGSGLYNEQFF
CDR3 DNA: TGTGCCAGCGGGGGGTCGGGTAGCGGACTGTACAATGAGCAGTTCTTC

V gene: TRBV6-1
J gene: TRBJ1-3
clone size: NA
D gene: NA
CDR3 protein: CASSEIPSGNTIYF
CDR3 DNA: TGTGCCAGCAGTGAAATCCCCTCTGGAAACACCATATATTTT

V gene: TRBV7-9
J gene: TRBJ2-7
clone size: many
D gene: TRBD2
CDR3 protein: CASSLSSGDYEQYF
CDR3 DNA: TGTGCCAGCAGCTTGTCTAGCGGGGACTACGAGCAGTACTTC

V gene: TRBV7-2
J gene: TRBJ2-5
clone size: few
D gene: NA
CDR3 protein: CASSPRESLVVGETQYF
CDR3 DNA: TGTGCCAGCAGCCCTCGGGAGTCTCTGGTTGTGGGGGAGACCCAGTACTTC

V gene: TRBV3-1
J gene: TRBJ2-6
clone size: many
D gene: NA
CDR3 protein: CASSPRTGLSGANVLTF
CDR3 DNA: TGTGCCAGCAGCCCCCGCACAGGCCTGTCTGGGGCCAACGTCCTGACTTTC

V gene: TRBV24-1
J gene: TRBJ2-2
clone size: many
D gene: TRBD2
CDR3 protein: CATSDRLAGGPNTGELFF
CDR3 DNA: TGTGCCACCAGTGACCGACTAGCGGGAGGGCCGAACACCGGGGAGCTGTTTTTT

V gene: TRBV20-1
J gene: TRBJ1-6
clone size: once
D gene: NA
CDR3 protein: CSASDVGRPPPLHF
CDR3 DNA: TGCAGTGCTAGTGATGTAGGACGTCCGCCACCCCTCCACTTT

V gene: TRBV6-2/TRBV6-3
J gene: TRBJ2-7
clone size: NA
D gene: TRBD2
CDR3 protein: CASSYGLAGDEQYF
CDR3 DNA: TGTGCCAGCAGTTACGGACTAGCGGGAGACGAGCAGTACTTC

V gene: TRBV16
J gene: TRBJ1-1
clone size: many
D gene: NA
CDR3 protein: CASSRTSSAAEAFF
CDR3 DNA: TGTGCCAGCAGCCGTACGTCCTCAGCGGCTGAAGCTTTCTTT

V gene: TRBV12-3/TRBV12-4
J gene: TRBJ1-1
clone size: many
D gene: NA
CDR3 protein: CASRGWTEAFF
CDR3 DNA: TGTGCCAGCAGGGGGTGGACTGAAGCTTTCTTT

V gene: TRBV7-6
J gene: TRBJ2-7
clone size: NA
D gene: TRBD1
CDR3 protein: CASSITPGQGGNEQYF
CDR3 DNA: TGTGCCAGCAGTATCACCCCGGGACAGGGGGGGAACGAGCAGTACTTC

V gene: TRBV7-8
J gene: TRBJ2-7
clone size: many
D gene: NA
CDR3 protein: CASSLVAGMAYEQYF
CDR3 DNA: TGTGCCAGCAGCTTAGTAGCAGGAATGGCCTACGAGCAGTACTTC

V gene: TRBV19
J gene: TRBJ2-3
clone size: many
D gene: TRBD1
CDR3 protein: CASSIGQGPDTQYF
CDR3 DNA: TGTGCCAGTAGTATTGGACAGGGTCCAGATACGCAGTATTTT

V gene: TRBV18
J gene: TRBJ2-5
clone size: many
D gene: NA
CDR3 protein: CASSPAFRETQYF
CDR3 DNA: TGTGCCAGCTCACCGGCGTTTCGAGAGACCCAGTACTTC

V gene: TRBV19
J gene: TRBJ1-3
clone size: NA
D gene: NA
CDR3 protein: CASCTGGSGNTIYF
CDR3 DNA: TGTGCCAGTTGTACAGGAGGCTCTGGAAACACCATATATTTT

V gene: TRBV28
J gene: TRBJ2-7
clone size: few
D gene: TRBD1
CDR3 protein: CASSFAAGQVVHEQYF
CDR3 DNA: TGTGCCAGCAGTTTTGCAGCAGGACAGGTGGTACACGAGCAGTACTTC

V gene: TRBV12-5
J gene: TRBJ1-2
clone size: few
D gene: NA
CDR3 protein: CASTAPNYYGYTF
CDR3 DNA: TGTGCTAGTACAGCGCCCAACTACTATGGCTACACCTTC

V gene: TRBV6-2/TRBV6-3
J gene: TRBJ1-1
clone size: NA
D gene: NA
CDR3 protein: CASRATGMNTEAFF
CDR3 DNA: TGTGCCAGCAGGGCGACAGGAATGAACACTGAAGCTTTCTTT

V gene: TRBV5-1
J gene: TRBJ2-2
clone size: once
D gene: NA
CDR3 protein: CASSLVPQSTGELFF
CDR3 DNA: TGCGCCAGCAGCTTGGTCCCCCAGAGCACCGGGGAGCTGTTTTTT

V gene: TRBV14
J gene: TRBJ2-5
clone size: once
D gene: NA
CDR3 protein: CASSQVGQTQYF
CDR3 DNA: TGTGCCAGCAGCCAAGTAGGGCAGACCCAGTACTTC

V gene: TRBV6-1
J gene: TRBJ2-7
clone size: many
D gene: NA
CDR3 protein: CASLIWVNSYEQYF
CDR3 DNA: TGTGCCAGCTTGATCTGGGTGAACTCCTACGAGCAGTACTTC

V gene: TRBV5-1
J gene: TRBJ2-7
clone size: NA
D gene: NA
CDR3 protein: CASSRDGYYEQYF
CDR3 DNA: TGCGCCAGCAGCCGGGACGGATACTACGAGCAGTACTTC

V gene: TRBV2
J gene: TRBJ2-7
clone size: few
D gene: NA
CDR3 protein: CASSGKYEQYF
CDR3 DNA: TGTGCCAGCTCGGGGAAGTACGAGCAGTACTTC

V gene: TRBV5-1
J gene: TRBJ2-7
clone size: NA
D gene: NA
CDR3 protein: CASSLTDKYEQYF
CDR3 DNA: TGCGCCAGCAGCTTGACAGATAAATACGAGCAGTACTTC

V gene: TRBV27
J gene: TRBJ1-1
clone size: few
D gene: NA
CDR3 protein: CASSLQRMVTEAFF
CDR3 DNA: TGTGCCAGCAGTCTCCAGAGAATGGTGACTGAAGCTTTCTTT

V gene: TRBV20-1
J gene: TRBJ1-5
clone size: NA
D gene: NA
CDR3 protein: CSARVGTCGQPQHF
CDR3 DNA: TGCAGTGCTAGAGTCGGCACGTGTGGACAGCCCCAGCATTTT

V gene: TRBV5-1
J gene: TRBJ2-5
clone size: few
D gene: TRBD1
CDR3 protein: CASHQREPGGPWETQYF
CDR3 DNA: TGCGCCAGCCATCAACGAGAACCAGGGGGACCCTGGGAGACCCAGTACTTC

V gene: TRBV3-1
J gene: TRBJ2-3
clone size: NA
D gene: TRBD2
CDR3 protein: CASSQAGGPADTQYF
CDR3 DNA: TGTGCCAGCAGCCAAGCGGGAGGGCCGGCAGATACGCAGTATTTT

V gene: TRBV7-9
J gene: TRBJ2-3
clone size: many
D gene: TRBD2
CDR3 protein: CASSPGGTSGTDTQYF
CDR3 DNA: TGTGCCAGCAGCCCCGGCGGGACTAGCGGCACAGATACGCAGTATTTT

V gene: TRBV19
J gene: TRBJ2-3
clone size: many
D gene: TRBD2
CDR3 protein: CASSIWSSGSPFTDTQYF
CDR3 DNA: TGTGCCAGTAGTATTTGGTCTAGCGGGAGCCCTTTCACAGATACGCAGTATTTT

V gene: TRBV27
J gene: TRBJ1-6
clone size: many
D gene: NA
CDR3 protein: CASSLSPAPGPLHF
CDR3 DNA: TGTGCCAGCAGTTTATCCCCCGCTCCGGGGCCCCTCCACTTT

V gene: TRBV5-1
J gene: TRBJ2-3
clone size: many
D gene: TRBD2
CDR3 protein: CASSLSGRASTDTQYF
CDR3 DNA: TGCGCCAGCAGCCTTAGCGGGAGGGCTAGCACAGATACGCAGTATTTT

V gene: TRBV20-1
J gene: TRBJ2-2
clone size: NA
D gene: TRBD1
CDR3 protein: CSAREWRDRDTGDLFF
CDR3 DNA: TGCAGTGCTAGAGAATGGAGGGACAGGGACACCGGGGATCTGTTTTTT

V gene: TRBV20-1
J gene: TRBJ2-2
clone size: NA
D gene: TRBD1
CDR3 protein: CSARAGGIANTGELFF
CDR3 DNA: TGCAGTGCTAGAGCAGGGGGCATCGCGAACACCGGGGAGCTGTTTTTT

V gene: TRBV6-2/TRBV6-3
J gene: TRBJ2-5
clone size: many
D gene: NA
CDR3 protein: CASRSTRQETQYF
CDR3 DNA: TGTGCCAGCAGATCGACTAGACAAGAGACCCAGTACTTC

V gene: TRBV24-1
J gene: TRBJ1-5
clone size: NA
D gene: TRBD1
CDR3 protein: CATRGTGSDQPQHF
CDR3 DNA: TGTGCCACCAGGGGGACAGGTAGCGATCAGCCCCAGCATTTT

V gene: TRBV2
J gene: TRBJ2-7
clone size: many
D gene: NA
CDR3 protein: CASSEVTLAGTASYEQYF
CDR3 DNA: TGTGCCAGCAGTGAAGTCACCCTTGCGGGCACCGCGTCCTACGAGCAGTACTTC

V gene: TRBV7-6
J gene: TRBJ1-5
clone size: many
D gene: TRBD1
CDR3 protein: CASSLARDRLNQPQHF
CDR3 DNA: TGTGCCAGCAGCTTAGCCCGGGACAGACTAAATCAGCCCCAGCATTTT

V gene: TRBV12-3/TRBV12-4
J gene: TRBJ1-2
clone size: NA
D gene: NA
CDR3 protein: CASRIGDLGYTF
CDR3 DNA: TGTGCCAGCAGAATAGGGGATCTTGGCTACACCTTC

V gene: TRBV3-1
J gene: TRBJ1-3
clone size: many
D gene: NA
CDR3 protein: CASSHGTPGNTIYF
CDR3 DNA: TGTGCCAGCAGCCACGGGACACCCGGAAACACCATATATTTT

V gene: TRBV7-9
J gene: TRBJ1-4
clone size: many
D gene: NA
CDR3 protein: CASSSQNEKLFF
CDR3 DNA: TGTGCCAGCAGCTCCCAGAATGAAAAACTGTTTTTT

V gene: TRBV29-1
J gene: TRBJ2-7
clone size: medium-sized
D gene: NA
CDR3 protein: CSGCWEALSYEQYF
CDR3 DNA: TGCAGCGGGTGCTGGGAGGCGTTATCCTACGAGCAGTACTTC

V gene: TRBV4-1
J gene: TRBJ1-1
clone size: NA
D gene: NA
CDR3 protein: CASSQVAVRSMNTEAFF
CDR3 DNA: TGCGCCAGCAGCCAAGTCGCGGTGCGGTCAATGAACACTGAAGCTTTCTTT

V gene: TRBV14
J gene: TRBJ1-2
clone size: many
D gene: NA
CDR3 protein: CASGQANYGYTF
CDR3 DNA: TGTGCCAGCGGTCAAGCTAACTATGGCTACACCTTC

V gene: TRBV25-1
J gene: TRBJ2-3
clone size: many
D gene: NA
CDR3 protein: CASSEIKGSDTQYF
CDR3 DNA: TGTGCCAGCAGTGAAATCAAGGGGTCAGATACGCAGTATTTT